This TCR beta chain originates from a study of blood T cell repertoires in COVID-19. Study-wide background: The United States, Italy and Spain supplied acute and convalescent COVID-19 samples.

Original handling: Amplification with reference gene primers provided the estimates of nucleated cell counts. Here immunoSEQ multiplex PCR was the method, and the copy in TCRdb shows in-frame clones only, minus some. V and J calls and clone size follow that table, whereas D and trimming were derived from the DNA. The table records over 60,000 clones, approximately 92% of them present only once. This clone was counted a single time. The specimen was peripheral blood. The clonotype comes from a human donor in a cohort sampled during active COVID-19.

In nucleotides, the CDR3 is TGTGCCAGCAGCTTAAGTGGGACGGGAGGCTACAATGAGCAGTTCTTC. Amino acid sequence: CASSLSGTGGYNEQFF. J is TRBJ2-1 and V is TRBV7-2; 7 positions match TRBD2. This CDR3 has 16 residues. Germline assignment: CDR1 SGHTA and CDR2 FQGNSA. V was pared by 2 bases and J by 3 bases, with 7 bases of the junction left unmatched.